This T cell receptor beta chain was sequenced in a study of control samples from healthy donors and cancer patients. Only in-frame clones appear in the TCRdb table, and some are missing; sequencing was by immunoSEQ multiplex PCR. In the table there are around 140,000 clones, 85% to 90% of which are singletons. This clonotype was sampled from a man over 45 with head and neck cancer. What was sequenced was PBMCs.

The CDR3 DNA follows: TGTGCCAGCAGCCCCCGGCAGGGCGGCACTGAAGCTTTCTTT. Translation gives CASSPRQGGTEAFF. The V call is TRBV7-9, the J call TRBJ1-1, with TRBD1 as a possible D gene (5 bases). The CDR3 consists of 14 residues. Germline V gene data show CDR1 as SEHNR and CDR2 as FQNEAQ (reference sequence). V shed 5 bases and J shed 4 bases, with 14 bases lying between them.